Below, 20 T cell receptor beta chains from the same sample are listed, as sequenced in a study of T cells after yellow fever vaccination. Via MiXCR, TCRdb re-called the 5' RACE reads, giving one row per CDR3 protein. The sample carries hundreds of thousands of distinct CDR3 sequences, more than 9% recorded once. The sample in question was PBMCs, obtained on the day of the first yellow fever vaccination. The receptors shown here come from a man between 18 and 35 years old who received the YFV17D yellow fever vaccine.

This rearrangement joins TRBV7-2 to TRBJ2-5, with a tentative D call TRBD2 (6 bases). The ends were cut back, 5 bases at V and 4 bases at J, with 14 bases in the middle. CDR1 SGHTA and CDR2 FQGNSA come from the germline V gene. This CDR3 has 14 residues. The CDR3 DNA is TGTGCCAGCAGCAATCGGAGGGAGCGAGAGACCCAGTACTTC. This sequence encodes CASSNRRERETQYF.

This clonotype was recorded a few times. The V and J genes are TRBV4-3 and TRBJ1-1; tentative D call: TRBD1 (5 bases). The CDR3 covers 15 residues. Germline assignment: CDR1 LGHNA and CDR2 YSLEER. Trimming left V 0 bases short and J 7 bases short, with 15 bases between. The CDR3, as DNA: TGCGCCAGCAGCCAAGACCCGGGGGGACCCATTGAAGCTTTCTTT. Protein sequence: CASSQDPGGPIEAFF.

The chain uses TRBV27 and TRBJ2-5, with 9 nucleotides matching TRBD1. Germline-derived CDR1 and CDR2 are MNHEY and SMNVEV (reference sequence). The V gene end was trimmed by 5 bases and the J gene end by 2 bases; junction bases not matched to a gene: 3. This CDR3 contains 14 residues. The CDR3 sequence is CASSRQGVQETQYF. CDR3 sequence (DNA): TGTGCCAGCAGTAGACAGGGGGTTCAAGAGACCCAGTACTTC.

This chain uses TRBV18 with TRBJ1-2; D not resolved. This CDR3 region has 14 residues. Germline CDR1 is KGHSH and CDR2 is LQKENI. V was pared by 0 bases and J by 5 bases, with 10 bases between. The CDR3: CASSPPTPGYGYTF. CDR3 DNA sequence: TGTGCCAGCTCACCACCAACTCCAGGATATGGCTACACCTTC. Full variable domain (rest looked up from reference TRBV18 and TRBJ1-2): NAGVMQNPRHLVRRRGQEARLRCSPMKGHSHVYWYRQLPEEGLKFMVYLQKENIIDESGMPKERFSAEFPKEGPSILRIQQVVRGDSAAYFCASSPPTPGYGYTFGSGTRLTVV.

V is TRBV5-4 and J is TRBJ2-3; TRBD2 agrees at 13 bases. The CDR3 length is 18 residues. Germline values: CDR1 SGHNT, CDR2 YYREEE (reference sequence). With 6 bases clipped from V and 5 bases from J, the junction kept 15 bases outside the gene matches. The CDR3 here is CASMRTSGGLPSLDTQYF. CDR3 nucleotide sequence: TGTGCCAGCATGCGGACTAGCGGGGGTCTACCTTCGCTAGATACGCAGTATTTT.

In its sample, this clonotype was seen a few times. The chain uses TRBV10-3 and TRBJ2-1; D may be TRBD1 or TRBD2 (6 bases each). Per germline, CDR1 ENHRY and CDR2 SYGVKD. This CDR3 is built from 13 residues. V was trimmed by 6 bases and J by 10 bases, leaving 16 bases between them. The CDR3 loop is CAIRGGPVGEQFF. For the CDR3, the DNA is TGTGCCATCAGGGGGGGCCCCGTGGGCGAGCAGTTCTTC.

The rearrangement uses TRBV7-9 and TRBJ2-6; 7 nucleotides match TRBD1. Trimming at V came to 3 bases and at J to 0 bases, leaving 5 bases not matched to a gene. The CDR3 totals 17 residues. The V gene's germline CDR1 is SEHNR and CDR2 FQNEAQ (reference sequence). CDR3 in amino acids: CASSLGQSSSGANVLTF. DNA for the CDR3: TGTGCCAGCAGCTTGGGACAGTCAAGCTCTGGGGCCAACGTCCTGACTTTC. The variable domain in full, with the rest retrieved from reference TRBV7-9 and TRBJ2-6, is DTGVSQNPRHKITKRGQNVTFRCDPISEHNRLYWYRQTLGQGPEFLTYFQNEAQLEKSRLLSDRFSAERPKGSFSTLEIQRTEQGDSAMYLCASSLGQSSSGANVLTFGAGSRLTVL.

This clonotype was picked up a small number of times. The chain couples TRBV21-1 to TRBJ2-3; the D call of TRBD1 is as the table states it, not checked on the DNA. TRBV21-1 is noted as a pseudogene. The CDR3 is made up of 18 amino acids. The DNA of the CDR3 is TGTGCCAGCCGTCAGCCTGGACTGACGGGGGGCGAAGTAGATACGCAGTATTTT. It specifies CASRQPGLTGGEVDTQYF.

This rearrangement joins TRBV6-5 to TRBJ1-5, with a tentative D call TRBD1 (6 bases). CDR3 size: 13 residues. V was clipped by 0 bases and J by 8 bases, with 8 bases between them. CDR1 is MNHEY and CDR2 is SVGAGI in the germline V gene. CDR3 residues: CASSYSRGEPQHF. In nucleotides, the CDR3 is TGTGCCAGCAGTTACTCGAGGGGGGAGCCCCAGCATTTT.

In this sample, this clonotype turned up a few times. The chain carries TRBV7-9 and TRBJ1-5; the D gene is possibly TRBD1 (6 bases). Germline V lookup: CDR1 SEHNR, CDR2 FQNEAQ (reference sequence). CDR3 size: 14 residues. Between the trimmed V and J ends, which lost 6 bases and 3 bases, there was a span of 12 bases. The CDR3 region is CASRTGTTNQPQHF. The DNA for the CDR3 is TGTGCCAGCAGAACCGGGACAACCAATCAGCCCCAGCATTTT.

The chain uses TRBV6-1 and TRBJ1-5; the match to TRBD1 covers 10 bases. The CDR3 is 14 amino acids. Germline assignment: CDR1 MNHNS and CDR2 SASEGT. With 6 bases clipped from V and 4 bases from J, the junction kept 3 bases outside the gene matches. CDR3 amino acids: CASRRTGGNQPQHF. CDR3 sequence (DNA): TGTGCCAGCAGGAGGACAGGGGGGAATCAGCCCCAGCATTTT.

V is TRBV3-1 and J is TRBJ2-3; 10 positions agree with TRBD2. The CDR3 contains 18 residues. In germline, CDR1 is LGHDT, CDR2 YNNKEL (reference sequence). V lost 4 bases, J lost 2 bases, and 12 bases stayed unmatched. CDR3 sequence reads: CASSPRSPSGGNTDTQYF. CDR3 nucleotides: TGTGCCAGCAGCCCCAGATCCCCTAGCGGGGGAAACACAGATACGCAGTATTTT.

This clonotype was counted a few times. This chain connects TRBV7-6 to TRBJ2-5; 12 bases are a match to TRBD2. This CDR3 has 21 amino acids. Germline-derived CDR1 and CDR2 are SGHVS and FNYEAQ. Germline trimming cut 0 bases from V and 4 bases from J; bases unmatched to any gene: 18. CDR3 residues: CASSLAGSSGGARLLGETQYF. The CDR3, as DNA: TGTGCCAGCAGCTTAGCTGGTTCTAGCGGGGGGGCGAGGTTATTAGGAGAGACCCAGTACTTC. Using reference TRBV7-6 and TRBJ2-5 for the parts outside the CDR3, the full variable domain is GAGVSQSPRYKVTKRGQDVALRCDPISGHVSLYWYRQALGQGPEFLTYFNYEAQQDKSGLPNDRFSAERPEGSISTLTIQRTEQRDSAMYRCASSLAGSSGGARLLGETQYFGPGTRLLVL.

This clonotype was counted a few times. The chain carries TRBV5-6 and TRBJ1-1; D perhaps matches TRBD1 (5 bases). From germline, CDR1 is SGHDT and CDR2 YYEEEE. This CDR3 spans 15 amino acids. Trimming shortened V by 3 bases and J by 4 bases, and 16 bases separated the two germline ends. This CDR3 reads CASSSRRGGGTEAFF. The CDR3 nucleotides read TGTGCCAGCAGCTCGCGGAGGGGAGGCGGCACTGAAGCTTTCTTT.

This rearrangement joins TRBV6-2 or TRBV6-3 to TRBJ2-5; 7 nucleotides match TRBD2. The CDR3 consists of 15 residues. With V trimmed by 7 bases and J by 5 bases, 13 bases remained unmatched. From germline, CDR1 is MNHEY and CDR2 SVGEGT. In DNA form, the CDR3 reads TGTGCCAGCAACCCACGGGGGGATCCGAGGGAGACCCAGTACTTC. It specifies CASNPRGDPRETQYF.

The chain employs TRBV4-2 and TRBJ2-1; D is ambiguous. Germline V gene sequence: CDR1 LGHNA, CDR2 YNFKEQ. Trimming shortened V by 0 bases and J by 5 bases, and 17 bases separated the two germline ends. This CDR3 has 17 residues. Here the CDR3 reads CASSQEWWELKDNEQFF. The CDR3 region has the DNA TGTGCCAGCAGCCAAGAATGGTGGGAACTTAAGGACAATGAGCAGTTCTTC.

The rearrangement uses TRBV4-3 and TRBJ2-5, with 9 bases fitting TRBD2. The CDR3 is 18 amino acids. Trimming took 0 bases from V and 4 from J; bases not matched to a gene: 12. CDR1 is LGHNA, CDR2 YSLEER, per germline. CDR3: CASSQEGAGGPPGETQYF. CDR3 nucleotides: TGCGCCAGCAGCCAAGAAGGCGCGGGGGGGCCTCCGGGAGAGACCCAGTACTTC.

J is TRBJ2-2 and V is TRBV6-5, with D possibly matching TRBD1 (6 bases). Germline V lookup: CDR1 MNHEY, CDR2 SVGAGI. V lost 0 bases to trimming and J lost 5 bases, with 19 bases between them. CDR3 length: 18 residues. The CDR3 DNA is TGTGCCAGCAGTTACTCCTGGTCAGTTACCCAGGGGACCGGGGAGCTGTTTTTT. Translated: CASSYSWSVTQGTGELFF.

In this sample, this clonotype turned up a few times. The V gene is TRBV4-1, the J gene TRBJ1-6, with D tentatively TRBD1 (6 bases). The CDR3 totals 15 residues. Trimming took 2 bases from V and 10 from J, leaving 15 bases between them. Per the germline V gene, CDR1 is MGHRA and CDR2 is YSYEKL. The CDR3: CASSQQTGLGSPLHF. CDR3 DNA sequence: TGCGCCAGCAGCCAACAAACAGGGCTCGGGTCACCCCTCCACTTT.

There are a few counts of this clonotype. V usage is TRBV12-5 and J usage is TRBJ2-3; TRBD2 agrees at 12 bases. Germline V lookup: CDR1 LGHNT, CDR2 FRNRAP. CDR3 length: 20 amino acids. V gave up 0 bases and J gave up 0 bases; unmatched junction bases: 10. The CDR3 sequence is CASGLVLDGTSGPSTDTQYF. The CDR3 DNA sequence: TGTGCTAGTGGTTTGGTACTTGATGGGACTAGCGGGCCTAGCACAGATACGCAGTATTTT.